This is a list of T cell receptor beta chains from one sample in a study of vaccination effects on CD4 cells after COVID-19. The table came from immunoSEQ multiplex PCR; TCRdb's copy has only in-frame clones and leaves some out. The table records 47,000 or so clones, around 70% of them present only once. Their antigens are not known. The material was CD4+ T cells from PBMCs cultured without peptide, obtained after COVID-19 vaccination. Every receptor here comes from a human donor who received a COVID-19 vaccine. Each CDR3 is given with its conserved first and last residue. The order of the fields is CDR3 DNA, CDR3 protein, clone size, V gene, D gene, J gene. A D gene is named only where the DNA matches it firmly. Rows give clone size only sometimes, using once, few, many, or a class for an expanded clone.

TGCAGCGCCCGCGGGACAGGGGGAGAGACCCAGTACTTC,CSARGTGGETQYF,-,TRBV29-1,TRBD1,TRBJ2-5
TGTGCCAGCAGTGAATTAACAGGGCCAAACTATGGCTACACCTTC,CASSELTGPNYGYTF,few,TRBV6-1,-,TRBJ1-2
TGTGCCAGCAGTTACTCTGTGAGCGGGACATCCTACGAGCAGTACTTC,CASSYSVSGTSYEQYF,-,TRBV6-5,-,TRBJ2-7
TGTGCCAGCAGTATGTGGGACAGGATGCGCACCTACGAGCAGTACTTC,CASSMWDRMRTYEQYF,-,TRBV6-6,TRBD1,TRBJ2-7
TGTGCCAGCAGTCCCACGGTCATTGGGACGTATGGCTACACCTTC,CASSPTVIGTYGYTF,-,TRBV27,-,TRBJ1-2
TGTGCCAGCGGGACACGGGGAGGCTATGGCTACACCTTC,CASGTRGGYGYTF,-,TRBV3-1/TRBV3-2,-,TRBJ1-2
TGTGCCAGTAGTCCGGAGGGGTATGGCTACACCTTC,CASSPEGYGYTF,-,TRBV19,-,TRBJ1-2
TGTGCCAGTAGTATCCAGGGGAACTATGGCTACACCTTC,CASSIQGNYGYTF,-,TRBV19,-,TRBJ1-2
TGTGCCAGCAGCCTAGGGACAGGGCGTGGCTACACCTTC,CASSLGTGRGYTF,once,TRBV9,TRBD1,TRBJ1-2
TGTGCCAGCTCACCCTCCCGGGACAGATCCTACGAGCAGTACTTC,CASSPSRDRSYEQYF,-,TRBV18,TRBD1,TRBJ2-7
TGTGCCAGTAGTATTAGCCAGACAGGCCAAGAGACCCAGTACTTC,CASSISQTGQETQYF,-,TRBV19,-,TRBJ2-5
TGTGCCAGCAGCCAAGTCGGGGGGACAGTGCAAGCTTTCTTT,CASSQVGGTVQAFF,-,TRBV3-1/TRBV3-2,TRBD1,TRBJ1-1
TGTGCCAGTTACTGGACAGGGATGAGGACAGATACGCAGTATTTT,CASYWTGMRTDTQYF,-,TRBV6-5,TRBD1,TRBJ2-3
TGTGCCAGCAGATTATCAGGGACAGCAGCTAATGAAAAACTGTTTTTT,CASRLSGTAANEKLFF,-,TRBV27,TRBD1,TRBJ1-4
TGCGCCAGCAGCTTGGAGGGGCAAAAGGGAAACACCATATATTTT,CASSLEGQKGNTIYF,-,TRBV5-1,-,TRBJ1-3
TGTGCCAGCACGTCCGGGACAGGGGGCGATGGCTACACCTTC,CASTSGTGGDGYTF,-,TRBV27,TRBD1,TRBJ1-2
TGTGCCAGTAGTATTAAGGGGGGATCGCGAGAGGGGAGGACTCAGCCCCAGCATTTT,CASSIKGGSREGRTQPQHF,-,TRBV19,-,TRBJ1-5
TGTGCCAGCAGCTCTAGACACTACACCGGGGAGCTGTTTTTT,CASSSRHYTGELFF,few,TRBV7-2,-,TRBJ2-2
TGCGCCAGCAGCTTGGTCGGGGGCTTGGACATTCAGTACTTC,CASSLVGGLDIQYF,-,TRBV5-1,-,TRBJ2-4
TGTGCCAGCAGCTCGGCCGGTTGGTCTAGCGGCCACAATGAGCAGTTCTTC,CASSSAGWSSGHNEQFF,-,TRBV5-8,TRBD2,TRBJ2-1
TGTGCCAGCAGCCCACCGGGACAGGGTTCAGGTCAGCAGTTCTTC,CASSPPGQGSGQQFF,-,TRBV4-2,TRBD1,TRBJ2-1
TGTGCCAGCAGCGGGGACCCCCAATTGAACTATGGCTACACCTTC,CASSGDPQLNYGYTF,-,TRBV9,-,TRBJ1-2
TGTGCCATCAGTGCCCACTTACAGGGAGCTGGAAACACCATATATTTT,CAISAHLQGAGNTIYF,medium-sized,TRBV10-3,-,TRBJ1-3
TGTGCCTGGAGTGACAGGGACAATCAGCCCCAGCATTTT,CAWSDRDNQPQHF,-,TRBV30,-,TRBJ1-5
TGCGCCAGCAGCCAAGATCTAGGACAGGGATCGGACACTGAAGCTTTCTTT,CASSQDLGQGSDTEAFF,-,TRBV4-1,TRBD1,TRBJ1-1
TGTGCCAGCAGCCGCAGCGGGGATCGGACCGGGGAGCTGTTTTTT,CASSRSGDRTGELFF,-,TRBV6-5,TRBD2,TRBJ2-2
TGTGCCAGCAGCTGGGGACTAGCGGGGACTCCTCAAGAGACCCAGTACTTC,CASSWGLAGTPQETQYF,-,TRBV7-2,TRBD2,TRBJ2-5
TGTGCCAGCTCACCCGGGACAGGGGATAATTCACCCCTCCACTTT,CASSPGTGDNSPLHF,-,TRBV18,TRBD1,TRBJ1-6
TGTGCCAGCAGCTTGAGGACTAGCGGGAGGGCCGAGCAGTACTTC,CASSLRTSGRAEQYF,-,TRBV5-8,TRBD2,TRBJ2-7
TGTGCCAGCAGCCCCAGGACTAGCGGGATGGGGGAGCAGTACTTC,CASSPRTSGMGEQYF,-,TRBV11-3,TRBD2,TRBJ2-7
TGTGCCAGCAGCTCCGGGGAAACCAAGTATTTT,CASSSGETKYF,-,TRBV13,-,TRBJ2-3
TGTGCCAGCAGGGCCCGACAGGGGATAGACATTCAGTACTTC,CASRARQGIDIQYF,once,TRBV5-6,TRBD1,TRBJ2-4
TGTGCCAGCTCATACAGCGGGACAGATACGCAGTATTTT,CASSYSGTDTQYF,-,TRBV18,-,TRBJ2-3
TGTGCCAGCAGCTTCATACCGGGACTAGTCGGTTACGAGCAGTACTTC,CASSFIPGLVGYEQYF,-,TRBV7-2,TRBD2,TRBJ2-7
TGCGCCAGCAGCTTGGCTACTAGGGGTTCAACTAATGAAAAACTGTTTTTT,CASSLATRGSTNEKLFF,-,TRBV5-1,-,TRBJ1-4
TGTGCCAGCTCACCAGTGGCAGGGGGCGTCGCCGGGGAGCTGTTTTTT,CASSPVAGGVAGELFF,-,TRBV18,TRBD1,TRBJ2-2
TGTGCCAGCAGCCAAACACCCTCTGTAAACACCATATATTTT,CASSQTPSVNTIYF,-,TRBV14,-,TRBJ1-3
TGTGCCAGCGGAGGGGACAGGGGCTATAACTATGGAGGCTACACCTTC,CASGGDRGYNYGGYTF,-,TRBV11-3,TRBD1,TRBJ1-2
TGTGCCAGCAGCCTCCGCCCCGACACTGAAGCTTTCTTT,CASSLRPDTEAFF,once,TRBV11-2,-,TRBJ1-1
TGTGCCAGCAGCCCGCAGTTGAGGGGGAGCGGCTACACCTTC,CASSPQLRGSGYTF,few,TRBV3-1/TRBV3-2,-,TRBJ1-2
TGTGCCAGCAGCTTTGGTACAGGGAGCTCCTACGAGCAGTACTTC,CASSFGTGSSYEQYF,-,TRBV11-3,-,TRBJ2-7
TGTGCCAGCACCCCCGGGACCCCAGGTCGAGAGACCCAGTACTTC,CASTPGTPGRETQYF,-,TRBV6-6,-,TRBJ2-5
TGTGCCAGCAGTGGGGGGGTCCCGGTGAACTATGGCTACACCTTC,CASSGGVPVNYGYTF,-,TRBV2,-,TRBJ1-2
TGTGCCAGCATTACTGGGACCCCCCGTAAGAACACCATATATTTT,CASITGTPRKNTIYF,-,TRBV6-5,-,TRBJ1-3
TGTGCCAGCTCACCACAATCAAGCCGGGACTATAATCAGCCCCAGCATTTT,CASSPQSSRDYNQPQHF,few,TRBV18,-,TRBJ1-5
TGTGCCAGCAGTGAAATGGCAGGGGGCGGTAATTACAATGAGCAGTTCTTC,CASSEMAGGGNYNEQFF,-,TRBV6-1,TRBD1,TRBJ2-1
TGCGCCAGCAGCCTAGGGACGACGAACACTGAAGCTTTCTTT,CASSLGTTNTEAFF,-,TRBV10-2,-,TRBJ1-1
TGTGCCAGCAGCTCCGAGCTACGAGCGCAGTACTTC,CASSSELRAQYF,-,TRBV11-2,-,TRBJ2-7
TGTGCCAGCAGCCAAGAAATCGTAGATTGGACAGAGAACACTGAAGCTTTCTTT,CASSQEIVDWTENTEAFF,few,TRBV14,-,TRBJ1-1
TGTGCCAGCAGCCAAGTAACTACTAGCGGGTATTCCTACGAGCAGTACTTC,CASSQVTTSGYSYEQYF,-,TRBV4-2,TRBD2,TRBJ2-7
TGTGCCAGCAGTTCGGGGTTTTTGGGCTTCTCCTATAATTCACCCCTCCACTTT,CASSSGFLGFSYNSPLHF,-,TRBV27,-,TRBJ1-6
TGTGCCAGCTTCATACCTGCCAGGTCAAATCAAATACCCCAGTTCTTC,CASFIPARSNQIPQFF,-,TRBV27,-,TRBJ2-1
TGTGCCAGCAGCCACGGGACAGGGGGCCCACGGGGCACTGAAGCTTTCTTT,CASSHGTGGPRGTEAFF,-,TRBV7-8,TRBD1,TRBJ1-1
TGTGCCAGCAAGAGGACAGGGTCCTACGAGCAGTACTTC,CASKRTGSYEQYF,few,TRBV2,TRBD1,TRBJ2-7